This T cell receptor beta chain was retrieved from a study of cytomegalovirus exposure and HLA in healthy donors (dated by TCRdb to the late 2010s). In terms of the full investigation: According to an earlier analysis of around 600 of the donors, some 180 million T cells yielded 117 million unique TCR beta sequences and approximately 280 Gb of sequence data. The number of typed donors differed by locus: roughly 629-640 for A, B, C, DRB1 and DQB1; approximately 530 for DQA1; some 610 for DPA1; and around 490 for DPB1. An earlier analysis of approximately 640 of the donors applied high-throughput TCR beta sequencing to assess whether each TCR beta V gene segment acted as functional or pseudogenic. The study combined high-throughput TCR immunosequencing, statistical association of individual TCRs with disease status, and machine learning to predict cytomegalovirus infection status. Among 398 genotyped donors of the cohort, an average of 235,054 unique TCR beta nucleotide sequences were sequenced per donor, roughly a sixth of them non-productive. A separate validation cohort of approximately 120 different subjects was used in addition to the approximately 700-subject first cohort. An early release that covered about 600 HLA-typed donors contained approximately 300 gigabases of sequencing data and tens of millions of unique TCR sequences. Of the roughly 410 genotyped donors, 81% were placed in the genetic ancestry cluster associated with self-reported Caucasian donors. HLA typing covered class I and class II loci at four-digit resolution. All discovery cohort repertoires had been generated on a single sequencing platform. A later analysis re-analyzed previously published TCR beta repertoires from 600 to 850 donors and added high-resolution HLA genotyping to study TCR occurrence patterns. A later genetic analysis took genome-wide SNP genotypes for about three fifths of the 666 donors and used that subset as a discovery cohort. The aim of the study was to test whether cataloging public T cell receptors could identify signatures of past pathogen exposure. The T cell repertoires of several hundred subjects were profiled by immunosequencing and related to cytomegalovirus serostatus. Roughly 5 DR-DQ haplotypes were treated as single units for association and clustering because of strong linkage in the cohort. Rather than drawing on any new phenotypic data, the later analysis identified candidate immune exposures from TCR beta sequences and the way those sequences occurred across donors. Donor age, sex, ethnicity and CMV serostatus were collected together with the repertoire data. Broader findings and caveats from the paper: Most CMV-associated TCR beta chains appeared to be HLA-restricted in a later analysis, and the HLA associations seemed to be driven largely by CMV exposure. About 17 rarely observed V segments, including chromosome 9 orphons, were excluded from the earlier analysis of about 610 of the donors because counts were too low. According to a later analysis, TCR association rates differed among HLA loci, with DRB1 alleles showing the most associated TCRs and HLA-C alleles showing the fewest. The sequencing pipeline was judged likely to have produced a cluster of highly shared sequence variants as a technical artifact. Because the 87-base-pair reads could not distinguish some IMGT-functional V segments, including TRBV6-2 and TRBV6-3, those segments were excluded. A later genetic analysis reported fewer N-insertions in productive TCRs among donors in an Asian-associated ancestry cluster than the approximately 670-donor mean. The study gave a list of over 150 TCR beta chains associated with cytomegalovirus. Presence/absence analyses assumed roughly uniform sequencing depth across donors, an assumption that may not hold. A later analysis found that HLA-associated TCR beta chains were more clonally expanded and had lower generation probabilities than equally common non-associated chains. The classifier was reported to diagnose cytomegalovirus status with high specificity and sensitivity in both the original cohort and the validation cohort. While some public TCRs were present in many individuals, most TCR sequences turned up only very rarely across donors. A later genetic analysis associated a missense DCLRE1C variant with V-gene and J-gene trimming of TCR beta chains, and an independent cohort replicated the association. A further reported finding was that TCR beta sequences accurately predicted the HLA-A and HLA-B alleles for most subjects in the first cohort. In an earlier analysis of around 500 of the donors, most TCR beta V segments appeared in productive rearrangements about 87% or about 30% of the time, broadly matching IMGT annotations. HLA typing was unavailable for some donors at each locus, so association tests used only the typed subset. Strong co-occurrence of HLA alleles, especially DR and DQ, made assigning TCR associations to individual alleles difficult. Several of the top co-occurrence clusters appeared to be linked to parvovirus B19, influenza, CMV and Epstein-Barr virus, according to a later analysis. A later analysis associated 15,000 to 20,000 TCR beta sequences with specific HLA alleles at a false discovery rate of 0.05. The authors suggested that the approach could potentially be generalized to other disease states and immunological phenotypes. Correlated functional status among segregating V segments might reflect linkage disequilibrium, but an unknown experimental factor could not be ruled out. In vitro tests confirmed that a few of the cytomegalovirus-associated TCR beta chains recognize cytomegalovirus antigens. CMV serostatus was the only immune exposure information available for the cohort. Only TCR beta chains were sequenced in this cohort, and the absence of alpha or paired-chain data limited detectable features.

The CDR1 and CDR2 encoded by the germline V gene are SGDLS and YYNGEE. V trim: 2 bases; J trim: 6 bases; unmatched bases: 7. CDR3 length: 16 amino acids, cysteine to phenylalanine. The read is trimmed to its CDR3 DNA, 48 bases read in frame from base 1. Library prep was done by the immunoSEQ multiplex PCR assay. For the multiplex PCR, a mixture combining 60 forward primers for TCR Vbeta segments and 13 reverse primers for TCR Jbeta segments was used. The CDR3 region of rearranged TCR beta genes was amplified from genomic DNA with a multiplex PCR assay. The amplified TCR beta libraries were sequenced on the Illumina HiSeq System as 87-base-pair reads. As for how the authors treated the data: A later analysis counted 75 million to 100 million unique TCR beta chains across the 650 to 800 repertoires, and approximately 11 million of these chains were shared by at least two donors. A nearest-neighbor algorithm error-corrected the raw reads and collapsed the reads into unique sequences, merging closely related sequences to remove PCR and sequencing errors. Alignment of CDR3 sequences to IMGT reference sequences was used to assign V, D and J gene segments. For a sequence to be retained, a match of at least six nucleotides was required to both a V gene segment and a J gene segment. A rearrangement was called productive if the CDR3 had no stop codons and remained in frame with V and J, and every other rearrangement was called non-productive. Following IMGT convention, CDR3 was defined as the stretch from the second conserved V-encoded cysteine up to the conserved J-encoded phenylalanine. Sequences without an unambiguous match to a single V gene segment were excluded from the earlier analysis of almost 600 of the donors. In an earlier analysis of some 590 of the donors, a V segment was called functional when productive rearrangements were above 56.7%, and segregating when the standard deviation between donors exceeded 5%. A statistical classification framework was built for diagnosing cytomegalovirus status from the catalog of TCR beta chain sequences. In a later analysis, TCR nucleotide sequences were compared against IMGT/GENE-DB human TR gene sequences so that V and J genes could be assigned. In a later analysis, CDR3 sequences and most-parsimonious VDJ recombination scenarios were assigned using the TCRdist pipeline. In a later analysis, each TCR beta chain was defined by its CDR3 amino acid sequence together with its V-gene family, and reads without a unique V-gene family were excluded. To address suspected cross-contamination and a sequencing artifact, a later analysis removed over 500 highly shared, low-generation-probability nucleotide sequences. In a later analysis, a clonal expansion index was calculated for each public chain from normalized within-repertoire ranks of inferred template counts. A later analysis computed generation probabilities with a VDJ recombination model fitted to out-of-frame rearrangements, and checked the results against IGoR. In a later analysis, hypergeometric tests were used to score TCR-TCR, TCR-HLA and TCR-CMV co-occurrence, with a repertoire-size bias correction applied to TCR pairs. In a later analysis, false discovery rates were estimated by permuting HLA or CMV assignments 20 times. In a later analysis, co-occurring TCRs were grouped with DBSCAN, and TCRdist sequence similarity was added when clustering was performed within HLA-allele-positive subsets. Repertoires with fewer than 30,000 or more than 120,000 public chains, plus five repertoires with anomalous nucleotide sharing, were excluded from co-occurrence clustering. TCRdb mirrors the immuneACCESS table, restricted to in-frame sequences. Some clones are absent from its copies; in checked studies, under half trace to an unresolved V gene, and the reason for the others is unknown. Clone size and V and J calls were adopted from that table, with D and trimming inferred from the DNA. This sample gives some 200,000 clones in total; around 80% of them show up just once. In total, the top ten clones hold approximately 6.3% of the sample.

Concerning this clone itself: Its antigen is currently not known. There are no base qualities to consult, and no much larger clone falls within one base.

The cohort was made up of about 670 healthy bone marrow donors. All cohort members were sampled while nominally healthy, although unrecorded immune exposures were likely present. The donor tested CMV seropositive, placing the donor among the approximately 310 seropositive members of the cohort. Each donor provided a peripheral blood sample, and peripheral blood mononuclear cells were used for TCR beta sequencing. The Qiagen DNeasy Blood Extraction Kit was used to extract genomic DNA from the blood cell samples. The sequence came from a man in his forties in good health and CMV-seropositive. The sequenced material came from PBMCs. The V and J segments used are TRBV9 and TRBJ2-3, with TRBD2 identical over 12 junction bases. The CDR3 reads CASSVLAGGVEDTQYF. The DNA sequence is as follows: TGTGCCAGCAGCGTCCTAGCGGGGGGGGTCGAGGATACGCAGTATTTT.